The rows below give T cell receptor beta chains drawn from one sample of a study of shared clonotypes between healthy human individuals. The assay was immunoSEQ multiplex PCR, and TCRdb's table has in-frame clones only and misses some. The sample includes a few million clones, roughly 90% of them seen just once. The sequenced sample consisted of naive CD4+ T cells from PBMCs. These receptors all stem from a man younger than 30 in good health. Some clones in this sample may be carry-over from other donors' samples. Both conserved end residues are part of each CDR3. The D gene is left open where the match is weak. Size values are once, few and many counts, or a class for expanded clones, and some rows have none.

d_call clone_size j_call v_call cdr3_aa cdr3_nt
NA NA TRBJ2-7 TRBV28 CASSLRVGVYEQYF TGTGCCAGCAGTTTAAGGGTGGGGGTCTACGAGCAGTACTTC
NA many TRBJ2-1 TRBV5-4 CASSLGDRYNEQFF TGTGCCAGCAGCTTAGGGGACCGCTACAATGAGCAGTTCTTC
NA NA TRBJ2-7 TRBV29-1 CSVSRSLSSYEQYF TGCAGCGTGTCTAGGAGTCTGAGCTCCTACGAGCAGTACTTC
NA NA TRBJ1-3 TRBV6-5 CASSNDGYSGNTIYF TGTGCCAGCAGTAACGACGGATACTCTGGAAACACCATATATTTT
NA NA TRBJ1-1 TRBV5-4 CASSPKGGRDTEAFF TGTGCCAGCAGCCCTAAGGGGGGACGGGACACTGAAGCTTTCTTT
NA NA TRBJ2-3 TRBV18 CASSPLGGTADTQYF TGTGCCAGCTCCCCTTTAGGCGGGACGGCAGATACGCAGTATTTT
NA NA TRBJ1-1 TRBV28 CASLGAANIEAFF TGTGCCAGTTTAGGGGCAGCCAACATAGAAGCTTTCTTT
NA NA TRBJ1-2 TRBV7-2 CASSLDRPLSYTF TGTGCCAGCAGCTTAGACAGGCCCCTGAGCTACACCTTC
NA NA TRBJ2-5 TRBV9 CASSVVPSGSGETQYF TGTGCCAGCAGCGTAGTGCCGTCCGGGTCGGGAGAGACCCAGTACTTC
TRBD2 NA TRBJ2-2 TRBV19 CASRESGLAGDRNTGELFF TGTGCCAGTAGAGAATCGGGACTAGCGGGAGACAGGAACACCGGGGAGCTGTTTTTT
NA NA TRBJ1-3 TRBV5-1 CASSLAGGAGNTIYF TGCGCCAGCAGCTTGGCCGGGGGTGCTGGAAACACCATATATTTT
NA NA TRBJ2-7 TRBV28 CAFAGSRGEQYF TGTGCCTTCGCAGGTAGTCGGGGAGAGCAGTACTTC
TRBD2 NA TRBJ2-1 TRBV6-6 CASRERGGWNEQFF TGTGCCAGCAGGGAGCGGGGAGGATGGAATGAGCAGTTCTTC
NA NA TRBJ1-5 TRBV5-6 CASSYRRGLEQPQHF TGTGCCAGCAGCTATCGCAGGGGCTTAGAGCAGCCCCAGCATTTT
NA NA TRBJ2-7 TRBV19 CASSPTGTYSSYEQYF TGTGCCAGTAGTCCTACAGGGACATATTCCTCCTACGAGCAGTACTTC
TRBD1 NA TRBJ1-1 TRBV11-2 CASSLGQGATEAFF TGTGCCAGCAGCTTAGGGCAGGGGGCCACTGAAGCTTTCTTT
TRBD2 NA TRBJ2-3 TRBV5-1 CASSRSGLANTDTQYF TGCGCCAGCAGCCGATCGGGACTAGCGAACACAGATACGCAGTATTTT
TRBD2 once TRBJ2-7 TRBV19 CASSPGLAGARYEQYF TGTGCCAGTAGCCCCGGACTAGCGGGAGCTCGTTACGAGCAGTACTTC
NA NA TRBJ1-1 TRBV28 CASSYAAEAFF TGTGCCAGCAGTTACGCGGCTGAAGCTTTCTTT
NA NA TRBJ1-2 TRBV6-5 CASRLGVSGYTF TGTGCCAGCAGGCTAGGGGTCTCTGGCTACACCTTC
NA NA TRBJ2-5 TRBV19 CASSIFGRRQETQYF TGTGCCAGTAGTATCTTCGGTCGCCGACAAGAGACCCAGTACTTC
TRBD1 NA TRBJ2-6 TRBV10-3 CAISGGTGGTGANVLTF TGTGCCATCAGTGGAGGGACAGGGGGGACTGGGGCCAACGTCCTGACTTTC
NA NA TRBJ2-5 TRBV28 CASRQGGGVETQYF TGTGCCAGCAGACAAGGAGGGGGGGTGGAGACCCAGTACTTC
NA NA TRBJ2-5 TRBV5-1 CASSYSRISGTQYF TGCGCCAGCAGCTATTCCCGAATTAGCGGGACCCAGTACTTC
NA NA TRBJ1-3 TRBV7-2 CASSSGPSGNTIYF TGTGCCAGCAGCTCGGGACCCTCTGGAAACACTATATATTTT
NA NA TRBJ2-5 TRBV11-1 CASSWGSRVSQETQYF TGTGCCAGCAGCTGGGGGAGTCGTGTAAGCCAAGAGACCCAGTACTTC
NA NA TRBJ1-3 TRBV28 CASSPGQYSGNTIYF TGTGCCAGCAGCCCGGGACAATACTCTGGAAACACCATATATTTT
NA NA TRBJ2-3 TRBV6-1 CASSDGAGVTDTQYF TGTGCCAGCAGTGATGGGGCAGGCGTCACAGATACGCAGTATTTT
NA NA TRBJ2-7 TRBV10-1 CASSESMGAYEQYF TGCGCCAGCAGTGAGTCGATGGGGGCCTACGAGCAGTACTTC
NA NA TRBJ2-3 TRBV30 CAWVRFSSDPADTQYF TGTGCCTGGGTCCGGTTCAGTTCGGATCCAGCAGATACGCAGTATTTT
NA NA TRBJ1-1 TRBV28 CASSLTGVNTEAFF TGTGCCAGCAGCCTAACGGGAGTGAACACTGAAGCTTTCTTT
NA NA TRBJ2-6 TRBV18 CASSPPPGANVLTF TGTGCCAGCTCACCACCGCCTGGGGCCAACGTCCTGACTTTC
TRBD2 NA TRBJ2-1 TRBV4-3 CASSQGGLAGFKYNEQFF TGCGCCAGCAGCCAAGGGGGGCTAGCGGGGTTTAAGTACAATGAGCAGTTCTTC
NA NA TRBJ2-1 TRBV5-1 CASSLNAGLTYNEQFF TGCGCCAGCAGCTTGAATGCCGGGTTAACATACAATGAGCAGTTCTTC
NA NA TRBJ2-5 TRBV11-2 CASSLGVQQETQYF TGTGCCAGCAGCTTAGGGGTCCAACAAGAGACCCAGTACTTC
NA NA TRBJ2-7 TRBV27 CASSQVSGPPYEQYF TGTGCCAGCAGTCAAGTCTCGGGGCCCCCCTACGAGCAGTACTTC
NA NA TRBJ2-3 TRBV4-3 CASSQDGGTDTQYF TGCGCCAGCAGCCAAGATGGGGGCACAGATACGCAGTATTTT
NA NA TRBJ2-5 TRBV2 CASSPGGAQYQETQYF TGTGCCAGCAGTCCTGGGGGGGCCCAGTACCAAGAGACCCAGTACTTC
NA once TRBJ1-2 TRBV11-2 CASSLSRGAIGGYTF TGTGCCAGCAGCTTAAGCCGGGGGGCGATTGGCGGCTACACCTTC
NA NA TRBJ2-2 TRBV18 CASSPLGDRNTGELFF TGTGCCAGCTCACCCCTAGGGGACCGAAACACCGGGGAGCTGTTTTTT
NA NA TRBJ2-3 TRBV6-5 CASRGFEDTQYF TGTGCCAGCAGGGGCTTTGAAGATACGCAGTATTTT
TRBD2 NA TRBJ2-1 TRBV5-6 CASSLRATGTRSSYNEQFF TGTGCCAGCAGCCTGAGGGCTACCGGGACTAGAAGTTCCTACAATGAGCAGTTCTTC
NA few TRBJ1-1 TRBV10-1 CASLGPRGEAFF TGCGCCAGCCTAGGACCGAGAGGGGAAGCTTTCTTT
TRBD1 NA TRBJ1-1 TRBV6-1 CASSDFPGQGATEAFF TGTGCCAGCAGTGATTTTCCGGGACAGGGGGCCACTGAAGCTTTCTTT
NA NA TRBJ1-1 TRBV7-9 CASSPLTEAFF TGTGCCAGCAGCCCTTTGACTGAAGCTTTCTTT